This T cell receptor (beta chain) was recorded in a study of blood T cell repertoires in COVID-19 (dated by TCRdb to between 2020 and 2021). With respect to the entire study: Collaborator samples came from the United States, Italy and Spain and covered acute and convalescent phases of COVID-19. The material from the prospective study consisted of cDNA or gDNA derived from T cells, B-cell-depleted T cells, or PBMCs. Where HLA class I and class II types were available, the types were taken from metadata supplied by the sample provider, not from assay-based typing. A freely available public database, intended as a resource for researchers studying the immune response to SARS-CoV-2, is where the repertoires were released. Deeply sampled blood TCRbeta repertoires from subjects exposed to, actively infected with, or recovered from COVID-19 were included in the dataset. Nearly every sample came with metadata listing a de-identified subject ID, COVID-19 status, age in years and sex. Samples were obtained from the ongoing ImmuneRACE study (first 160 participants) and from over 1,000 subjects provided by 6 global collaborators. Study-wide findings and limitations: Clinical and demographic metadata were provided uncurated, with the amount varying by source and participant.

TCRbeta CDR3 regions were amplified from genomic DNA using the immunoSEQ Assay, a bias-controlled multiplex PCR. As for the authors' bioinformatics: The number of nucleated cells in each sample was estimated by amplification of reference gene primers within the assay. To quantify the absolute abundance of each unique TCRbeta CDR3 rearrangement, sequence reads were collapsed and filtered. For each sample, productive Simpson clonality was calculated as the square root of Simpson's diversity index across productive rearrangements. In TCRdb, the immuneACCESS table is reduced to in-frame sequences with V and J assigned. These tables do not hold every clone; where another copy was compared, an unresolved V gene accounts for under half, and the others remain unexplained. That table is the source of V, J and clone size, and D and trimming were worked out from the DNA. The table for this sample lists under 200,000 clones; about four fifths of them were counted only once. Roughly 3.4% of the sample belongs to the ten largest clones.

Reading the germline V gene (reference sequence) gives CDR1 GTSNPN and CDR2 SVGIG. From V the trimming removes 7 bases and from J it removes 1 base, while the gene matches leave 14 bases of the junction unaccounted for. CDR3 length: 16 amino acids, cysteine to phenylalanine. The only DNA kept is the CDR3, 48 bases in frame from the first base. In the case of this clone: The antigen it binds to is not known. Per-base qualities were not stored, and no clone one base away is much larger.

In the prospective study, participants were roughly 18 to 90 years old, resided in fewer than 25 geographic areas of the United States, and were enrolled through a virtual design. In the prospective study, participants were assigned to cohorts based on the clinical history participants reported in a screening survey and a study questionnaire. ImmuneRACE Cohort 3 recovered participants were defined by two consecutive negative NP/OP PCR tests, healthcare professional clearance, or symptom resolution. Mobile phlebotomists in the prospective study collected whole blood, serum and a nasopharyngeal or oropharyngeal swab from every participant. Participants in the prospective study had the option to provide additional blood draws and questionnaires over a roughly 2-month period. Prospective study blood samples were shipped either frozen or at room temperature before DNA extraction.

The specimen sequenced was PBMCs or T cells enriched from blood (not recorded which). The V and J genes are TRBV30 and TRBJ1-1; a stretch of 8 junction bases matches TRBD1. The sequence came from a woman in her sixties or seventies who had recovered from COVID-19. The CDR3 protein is CAFGLGQGARNTEAFF. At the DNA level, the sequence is TGTGCCTTTGGACTGGGGCAGGGGGCCAGGAACACTGAAGCTTTCTTT.